The clone carrying this T cell receptor beta chain was seen only a few times. The data were taken from a study of blood T cell repertoires in COVID-19. Study context: PBMCs, B-cell-depleted T cells, or T cells provided the cDNA or gDNA that made up the material.

CDR3 size: 14 residues. The junction had 8 bases not matched to a gene; V was cut back by 4 bases and J by 5 bases. The germline V gene has CDR1 SGHNT and CDR2 YYREEE (reference sequence). Authors' processing steps: By means of reference gene primer amplification, nucleated cell counts were estimated. Libraries were prepared by immunoSEQ multiplex PCR; TCRdb keeps only in-frame clonotypes and omits some of them. The V and J calls and clone size were taken over from that table, and D and trimming were inferred from the DNA. Altogether a few hundred thousand clones are present, approximately 81% being singletons, with the ten largest covering 4.2%.

The clonotype was recovered from a man aged 55 to 69 with acute or convalescent COVID-19. V is TRBV5-4 and J is TRBJ1-1; 7 nucleotides line up with TRBD1. The sequenced material came from peripheral blood. CDR3: CASSPQGIVTEAFF. In DNA, the CDR3 is TGTGCCAGCAGCCCACAGGGGATTGTTACTGAAGCTTTCTTT.